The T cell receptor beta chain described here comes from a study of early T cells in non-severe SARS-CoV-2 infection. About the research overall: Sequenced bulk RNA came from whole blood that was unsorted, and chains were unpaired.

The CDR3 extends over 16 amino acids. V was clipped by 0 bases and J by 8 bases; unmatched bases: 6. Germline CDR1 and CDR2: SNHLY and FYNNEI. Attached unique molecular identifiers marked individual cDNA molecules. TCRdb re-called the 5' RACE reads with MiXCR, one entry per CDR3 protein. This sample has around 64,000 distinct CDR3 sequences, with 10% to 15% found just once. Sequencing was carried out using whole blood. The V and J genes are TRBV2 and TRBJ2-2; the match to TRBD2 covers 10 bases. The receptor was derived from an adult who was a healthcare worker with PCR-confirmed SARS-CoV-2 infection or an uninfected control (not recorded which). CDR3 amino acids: CASSEASGRVLGELFF. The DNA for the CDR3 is TGTGCCAGCAGTGAAGCGAGCGGGAGGGTCTTGGGGGAGCTGTTTTTT.